The entry below gives a single T cell receptor (beta chain) sequence along with its context. The source of the sample is a study of blood T cell repertoires in COVID-19. This CDR3 comprises 13 residues. The germline V gene encodes CDR1 MNHEY and CDR2 SVGAGI. Trimming shortened V by 8 bases and J by 2 bases, and 9 bases separated the two germline ends. Assay: immunoSEQ multiplex PCR; the TCRdb copy retains only in-frame clones and omits some. The top ten clones hold roughly 9.1% of a sample with fewer than 350,000 clones, around 90% of them seen once. This sequence originates from a young man with active or convalescent COVID-19. The V call is TRBV6-5, the J call TRBJ2-2; tentative D call: TRBD1 (6 bases). The specimen was peripheral blood. The CDR3 DNA is TGTGCCAGCGGGGGCCTTAACACCGGGGAGCTGTTTTTT. Its translation: CASGGLNTGELFF.